The rows below give T cell receptor beta chains drawn from one sample of a study of OX40 agonist ivuxolimab in advanced cancers. TCRdb's table, derived via immunoSEQ multiplex PCR, lists solely in-frame clones and lacks some. The table lists tens of thousands of clones, roughly 87% of them singletons. The material sequenced was CD4+ or CD8+ T cells sorted from blood, taken in a trial of the OX40 agonist ivuxolimab. Every receptor here comes from an adult with an advanced solid tumor such as melanoma, head and neck, liver or kidney cancer. CDR3s include the opening cysteine and the closing phenylalanine or tryptophan. The order of the fields is V gene, clone size, D gene, J gene, CDR3 protein, CDR3 DNA. D genes are given only for firm matches. Expanded clones are given a class, and other clones once, few, many or no size at all.

>TRBV7-9|few|.|TRBJ1-4
CASSPMGGLATNEKLFF
TGTGCCAGCAGCCCGATGGGCGGACTAGCAACTAATGAAAAACTGTTTTTT
>TRBV27|.|TRBD1|TRBJ1-5
CASSLQGARVDQPQHF
TGTGCCAGCAGTTTACAGGGGGCGAGGGTGGATCAGCCCCAGCATTTT
>TRBV6-5|.|.|TRBJ1-3
CASRAPSAGNTIYF
TGTGCCAGCAGGGCACCCTCTGCTGGAAACACCATATATTTT
>TRBV27|.|TRBD1|TRBJ1-2
CASRGQGGYGYTF
TGTGCCAGCAGAGGACAGGGGGGTTATGGCTACACCTTC
>TRBV15|.|.|TRBJ1-6
CATSRVTAGYYSPLHF
TGTGCCACCAGCAGAGTGACGGCGGGGTATTACTCACCCCTCCACTTT
>TRBV5-6|.|.|TRBJ2-1
CASSFNRYNEQFF
TGTGCCAGCAGCTTTAACAGGTACAATGAGCAGTTCTTC
>TRBV5-1|.|.|TRBJ2-1
CASSPGTDAYNEQFF
TGCGCCAGCAGCCCGGGGACGGACGCCTACAATGAGCAGTTCTTC
>TRBV2|few|TRBD2|TRBJ2-7
CASSGRGAYEQYF
TGTGCCAGCAGTGGTCGGGGGGCCTACGAGCAGTACTTC
>TRBV7-2|.|.|TRBJ1-2
CASSPPLDFRGYTF
TGTGCCAGCAGTCCTCCCCTCGACTTCCGGGGCTACACCTTC
>TRBV2|.|.|TRBJ1-3
CASSGGFNLPGNTIYF
TGTGCCAGCAGTGGTGGGTTCAACCTCCCTGGAAACACCATATATTTT
>TRBV11-3|.|.|TRBJ2-7
CASSLHYEQYF
TGTGCCAGCAGCTTACACTACGAGCAGTACTTC
>TRBV18|.|.|TRBJ1-1
CATSPSAMGGNTEAFF
TGTGCCACATCACCTTCTGCGATGGGGGGCAACACTGAAGCTTTCTTT
>TRBV5-1|.|.|TRBJ2-2
CASSLVSGAGTGELFF
TGCGCCAGCAGCTTAGTTTCCGGGGCTGGAACCGGGGAGCTGTTTTTT
>TRBV4-1|.|.|TRBJ1-2
CASSQGGADYGYTF
TGCGCCAGCAGCCAAGGAGGGGCCGACTATGGCTACACCTTC
>TRBV10-3|.|.|TRBJ1-6
CAISERQVGNSPLHF
TGTGCCATCAGTGAAAGACAGGTCGGGAATTCACCCCTCCACTTT
>TRBV9|.|.|TRBJ2-7
CASSPAQRSSYEQYF
TGTGCCAGCAGCCCTGCCCAGAGGAGCTCCTACGAGCAGTACTTC
>TRBV2|once|TRBD2|TRBJ2-3
CASTREGRGGTDTQYF
TGTGCCAGCACCCGGGAGGGCAGGGGAGGCACAGATACGCAGTATTTT
>TRBV5-4|.|.|TRBJ1-1
CASSLSQEIRGTEAFF
TGTGCCAGCAGCTTGAGCCAGGAGATTAGGGGCACTGAAGCTTTCTTT
>TRBV7-2|.|TRBD2|TRBJ2-2
CASNLSGGPSTGELFF
TGTGCCAGCAACCTTAGCGGGGGACCGAGCACCGGGGAGCTGTTTTTT